This T cell receptor beta chain comes out of a study of STAT5B mutations in CD4+ large granular lymphocyte leukemia. CDR1 is SGHTA, CDR2 FQGNSA, per germline. Losses at the gene ends were 2 bases for V and 6 bases for J; bases not matched to a gene: 10. CDR3 size: 16 residues. The study's findings and limits: Without HLA matching, higher CD4+ than CD8+ T-LGLL clonality could reflect small sample size. Top patient clones used TRBV06 genes more often: 8/27 versus 2/35 in controls.

This clone occurred a few times. The antigen remains unidentified. The assay was run at survey level. The repertoire was sequenced with immunoSEQ multiplex PCR; TCRdb's copy has only in-frame clones and lacks some. Of some 27,000 clones listed, more than 70% were seen once; the top ten hold roughly 3.3%. The V call is TRBV7-2, the J call TRBJ1-5, with 7 bases lining up with TRBD1. This TCR was sampled from a human donor in good health. Sequencing was carried out using CD4+ T cells from blood buffy coats. For the CDR3, the DNA is TGTGCCAGCAGCTTACACGCAGGGGGAATGGGTCAGCCCCAGCATTTT. As protein: CASSLHAGGMGQPQHF.